This entry features one T cell receptor (beta chain) sequence. The antigen remains undetermined. The data stem from a study of T cells in tumors after PD-1 blockade. Whole-study context: No patient had prior checkpoint blockade, systemic immunosuppression, or radiotherapy within 4 weeks.

Study results and caveats: Peripheral recruitment is suggested, as some novel exhausted tumor clones were in pre-treatment blood.

V lost 6 bases and J 1 base, leaving 9 bases between the germline ends. Germline V gene lookup returns CDR1 WNHNN and CDR2 SYGVQD (reference sequence). This CDR3 contains 13 residues. Sequencing used immunoSEQ multiplex PCR; TCRdb keeps in-frame clones, though not all of them. The profile covers tens of thousands of clones, with roughly 70% appearing a single time and approximately 4.5% taken by the ten largest. This rearrangement joins TRBV10-1 to TRBJ1-1, with D possibly being TRBD1 (5 bases). The input for sequencing was PBMCs, taken after anti-PD-1 treatment. This receptor was obtained from a human donor with basal cell carcinoma. The CDR3 sequence: CASRTQGNTEAFF. CDR3 DNA sequence: TGCGCCAGCAGGACTCAGGGGAACACTGAAGCTTTCTTT.